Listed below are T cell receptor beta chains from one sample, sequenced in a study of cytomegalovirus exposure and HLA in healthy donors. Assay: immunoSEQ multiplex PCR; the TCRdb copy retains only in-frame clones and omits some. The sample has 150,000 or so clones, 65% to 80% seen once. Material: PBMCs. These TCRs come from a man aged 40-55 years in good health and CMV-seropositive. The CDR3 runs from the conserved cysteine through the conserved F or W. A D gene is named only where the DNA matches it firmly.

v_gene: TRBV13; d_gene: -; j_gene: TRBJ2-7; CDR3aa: CASSSGGPGYEQYF; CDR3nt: TGTGCCAGCAGCTCCGGAGGGCCTGGCTACGAGCAGTACTTC
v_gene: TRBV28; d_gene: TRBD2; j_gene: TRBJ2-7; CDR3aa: CASSTPGLGGYEQYF; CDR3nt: TGTGCCAGCAGTACACCGGGACTAGGGGGCTACGAGCAGTACTTC
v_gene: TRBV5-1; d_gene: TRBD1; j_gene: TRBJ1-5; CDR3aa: CASSLGQGGQPQHF; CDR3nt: TGCGCCAGCAGCTTGGGACAGGGCGGGCAGCCCCAGCATTTT
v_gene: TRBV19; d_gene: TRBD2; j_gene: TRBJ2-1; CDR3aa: CASSIGVTSGYNEQFF; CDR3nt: TGTGCCAGTAGTATAGGTGTGACTAGCGGGTACAATGAGCAGTTCTTC
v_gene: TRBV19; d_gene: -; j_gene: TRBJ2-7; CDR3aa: CASSTTGTGEQYF; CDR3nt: TGTGCCAGTAGTACAACAGGGACGGGCGAGCAGTACTTC
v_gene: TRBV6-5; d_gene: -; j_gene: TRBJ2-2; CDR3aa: CASSYSSYTGELFF; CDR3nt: TGTGCCAGCAGTTACTCCAGTTACACCGGGGAGCTGTTTTTT
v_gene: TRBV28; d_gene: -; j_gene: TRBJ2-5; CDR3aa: CASSFVVGVHPKETQYF; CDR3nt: TGTGCCAGCAGTTTCGTGGTCGGGGTCCATCCTAAGGAGACCCAGTACTTC
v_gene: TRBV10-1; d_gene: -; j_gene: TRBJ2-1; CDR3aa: CASSPGAGVSDEQFF; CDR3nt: TGCGCCAGCAGCCCGGGGGCGGGAGTCTCCGATGAGCAGTTCTTC
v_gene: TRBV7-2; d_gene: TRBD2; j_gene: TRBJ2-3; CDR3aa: CASSPVAGRTDTQYF; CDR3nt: TGTGCCAGCAGCCCCGTAGCGGGCCGCACAGATACGCAGTATTTT
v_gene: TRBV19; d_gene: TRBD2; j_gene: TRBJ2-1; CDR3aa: CASSIDRGGRYNEQFF; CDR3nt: TGTGCCAGTAGTATAGATCGGGGGGGAAGGTACAATGAGCAGTTCTTC